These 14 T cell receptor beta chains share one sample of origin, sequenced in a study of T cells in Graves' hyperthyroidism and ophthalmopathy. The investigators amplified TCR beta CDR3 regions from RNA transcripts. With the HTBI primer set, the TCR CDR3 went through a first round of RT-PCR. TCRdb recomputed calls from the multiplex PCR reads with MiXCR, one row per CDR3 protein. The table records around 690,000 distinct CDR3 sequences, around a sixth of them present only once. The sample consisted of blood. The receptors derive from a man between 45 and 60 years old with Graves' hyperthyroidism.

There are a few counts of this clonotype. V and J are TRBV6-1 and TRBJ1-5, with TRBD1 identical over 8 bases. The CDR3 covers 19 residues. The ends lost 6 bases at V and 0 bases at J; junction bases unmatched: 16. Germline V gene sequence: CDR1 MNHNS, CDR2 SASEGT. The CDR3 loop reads CASSHTTGTGAHSNQPQHF. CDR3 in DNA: TGTGCCAGCAGCCATACAACCGGGACAGGAGCCCATAGCAATCAGCCCCAGCATTTT.

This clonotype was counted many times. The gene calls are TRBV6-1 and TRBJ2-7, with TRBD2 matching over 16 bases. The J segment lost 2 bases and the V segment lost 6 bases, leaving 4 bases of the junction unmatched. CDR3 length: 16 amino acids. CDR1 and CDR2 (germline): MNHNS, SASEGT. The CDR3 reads CASRRGTSGRAYEQYF. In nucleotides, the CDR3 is TGTGCCAGCAGACGCGGGACTAGCGGGAGGGCCTACGAGCAGTACTTC.

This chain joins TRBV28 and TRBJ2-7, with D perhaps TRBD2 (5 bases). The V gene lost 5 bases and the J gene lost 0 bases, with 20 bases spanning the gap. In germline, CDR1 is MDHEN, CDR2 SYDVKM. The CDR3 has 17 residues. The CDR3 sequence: CASSRSRKAENSYEQYF. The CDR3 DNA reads TGTGCCAGCAGTCGGAGTCGCAAAGCGGAAAACTCCTACGAGCAGTACTTC. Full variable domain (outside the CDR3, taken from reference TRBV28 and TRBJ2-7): DVKVTQSSRYLVKRTGEKVFLECVQDMDHENMFWYRQDPGLGLRLIYFSYDVKMKEKGDIPEGYSVSREKKERFSLILESASTNQTSMYLCASSRSRKAENSYEQYFGPGTRLTVT.

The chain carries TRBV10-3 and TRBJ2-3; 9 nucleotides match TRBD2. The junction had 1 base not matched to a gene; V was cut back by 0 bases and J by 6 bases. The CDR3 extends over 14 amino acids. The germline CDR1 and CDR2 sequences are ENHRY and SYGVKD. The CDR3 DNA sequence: TGTGCCATCAGTGAGTCGGCGGGAGGGGATACGCAGTATTTT. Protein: CAISESAGGDTQYF.

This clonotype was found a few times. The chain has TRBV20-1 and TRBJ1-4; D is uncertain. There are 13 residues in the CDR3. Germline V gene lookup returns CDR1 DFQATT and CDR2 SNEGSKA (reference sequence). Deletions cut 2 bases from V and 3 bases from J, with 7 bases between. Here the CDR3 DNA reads TGCAGTGCTAGACAGGTCCCTAATGAAAAACTGTTTTTT. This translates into CSARQVPNEKLFF.

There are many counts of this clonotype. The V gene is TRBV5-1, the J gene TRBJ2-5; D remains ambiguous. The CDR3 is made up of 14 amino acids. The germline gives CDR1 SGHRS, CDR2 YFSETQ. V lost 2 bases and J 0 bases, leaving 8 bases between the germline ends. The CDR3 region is CASSFGSYQETQYF. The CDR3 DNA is TGCGCCAGCAGCTTCGGGTCTTACCAAGAGACCCAGTACTTC.

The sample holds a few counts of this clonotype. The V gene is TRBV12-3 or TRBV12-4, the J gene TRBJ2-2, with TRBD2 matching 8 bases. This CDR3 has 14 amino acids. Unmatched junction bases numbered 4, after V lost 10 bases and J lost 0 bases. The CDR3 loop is CATGGVSNTGELFF. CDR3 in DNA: TGTGCCACGGGGGGGGTTTCGAACACCGGGGAGCTGTTTTTT.

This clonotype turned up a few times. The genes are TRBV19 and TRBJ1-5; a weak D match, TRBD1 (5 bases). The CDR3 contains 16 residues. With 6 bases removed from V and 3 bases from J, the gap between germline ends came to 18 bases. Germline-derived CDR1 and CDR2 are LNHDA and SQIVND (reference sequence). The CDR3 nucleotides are TGTGCCAGTAGCTTGGGGTGGACAAGCGACAATCAGCCCCAGCATTTT. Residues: CASSLGWTSDNQPQHF.

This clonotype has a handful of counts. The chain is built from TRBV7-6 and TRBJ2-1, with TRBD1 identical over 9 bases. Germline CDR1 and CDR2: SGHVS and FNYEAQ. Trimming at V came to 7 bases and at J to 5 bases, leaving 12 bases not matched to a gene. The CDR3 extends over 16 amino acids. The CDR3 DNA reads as TGTGCCAGCAACACACAGGGGGCCTTCTTGAACAATGAGCAGTTCTTC. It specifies CASNTQGAFLNNEQFF.

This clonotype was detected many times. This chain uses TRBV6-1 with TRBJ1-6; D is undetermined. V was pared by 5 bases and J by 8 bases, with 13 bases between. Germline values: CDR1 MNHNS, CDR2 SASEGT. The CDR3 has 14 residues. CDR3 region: CASSRTAADSPLHF. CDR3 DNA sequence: TGTGCCAGCAGTCGGACTGCGGCGGATTCACCCCTCCACTTT.

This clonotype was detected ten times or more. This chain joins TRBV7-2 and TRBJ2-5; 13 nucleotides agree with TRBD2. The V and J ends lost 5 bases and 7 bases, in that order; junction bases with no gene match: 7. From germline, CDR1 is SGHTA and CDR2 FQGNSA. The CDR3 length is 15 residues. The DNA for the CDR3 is TGTGCCAGCAGCGGTAGGACTAGCGGGAGTGGGACCCAGTACTTC. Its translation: CASSGRTSGSGTQYF. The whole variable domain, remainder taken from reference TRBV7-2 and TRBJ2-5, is GAGVSQSPSNKVTEKGKDVELRCDPISGHTALYWYRQSLGQGLEFLIYFQGNSAPDKSGLPSDRFSAERTGGSVSTLTIQRTQQEDSAVYLCASSGRTSGSGTQYFGPGTRLLVL.

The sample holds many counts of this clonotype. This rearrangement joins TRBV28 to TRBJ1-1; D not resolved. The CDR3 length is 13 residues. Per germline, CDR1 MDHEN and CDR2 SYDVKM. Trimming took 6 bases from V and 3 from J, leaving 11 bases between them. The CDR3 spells CASRGSWDTEAFF. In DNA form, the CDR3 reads TGTGCCAGCAGGGGGTCGTGGGACACTGAAGCTTTCTTT. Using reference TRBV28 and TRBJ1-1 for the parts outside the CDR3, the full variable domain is DVKVTQSSRYLVKRTGEKVFLECVQDMDHENMFWYRQDPGLGLRLIYFSYDVKMKEKGDIPEGYSVSREKKERFSLILESASTNQTSMYLCASRGSWDTEAFFGQGTRLTVV.

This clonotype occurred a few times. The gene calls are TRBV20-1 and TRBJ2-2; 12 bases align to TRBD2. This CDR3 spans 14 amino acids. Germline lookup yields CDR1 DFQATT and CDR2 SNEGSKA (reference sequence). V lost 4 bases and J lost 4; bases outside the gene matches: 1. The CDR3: CSAMGLAGTGELFF. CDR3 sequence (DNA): TGCAGTGCTATGGGACTAGCGGGCACCGGGGAGCTGTTTTTT.

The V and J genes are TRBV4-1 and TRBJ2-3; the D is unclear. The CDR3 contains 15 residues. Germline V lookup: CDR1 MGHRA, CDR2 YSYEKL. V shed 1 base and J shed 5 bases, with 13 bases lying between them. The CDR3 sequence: CASSQAELLLDTQYF. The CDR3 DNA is TGCGCCAGCAGCCAAGCCGAACTCCTCCTAGATACGCAGTATTTT.